Below, 2 T cell receptor beta chains from the same sample are listed, as sequenced in a study of shared clonotypes between healthy human individuals (dated by TCRdb to the early 2020s). Library creation used the immunoSEQ multiplex PCR assay. TCRdb retrieved this table from immuneACCESS and kept in-frame rearrangements only. Not all clones are present; in checked studies, unresolved V genes account for under half, and no reason is known for the remainder. The sample records about half a million clones, 79% of which are singletons. The ten top clones hold roughly 13% of the sample. The sequenced material came from PBMCs. The receptors stem from a woman between 40 and 55 years old in good health. Some clones in this sample may be carry-over from other donors' samples.

The chain combines TRBV7-9 with TRBJ2-7; the match to TRBD2 covers 8 bases. The CDR3 sequence is 14 residues long. The junction had 8 bases not matched to a gene; V was cut back by 8 bases and J by 2 bases. Germline lookup yields CDR1 SEHNR and CDR2 FQNEAQ (reference sequence). The CDR3, as DNA: TGTGCCAGCGCCCTCGGGGGGGCCCCCTACGAGCAGTACTTC. Its translation: CASALGGAPYEQYF.

The chain has TRBV19 and TRBJ2-5; D is undetermined. The CDR3 is made up of 13 amino acids. Trimming shortened V by 8 bases and J by 1 base, and 11 bases separated the two germline ends. CDR1 and CDR2 (germline): LNHDA, SQIVND (reference sequence). The CDR3 sequence is CASGYSFQETQYF. CDR3 nucleotides: TGTGCCAGTGGATACAGTTTCCAAGAGACCCAGTACTTC.